Below, 6 T cell receptor beta chains from the same sample are listed, as sequenced in a study of OX40 agonist ivuxolimab in advanced cancers. Clones were sequenced by immunoSEQ multiplex PCR, and TCRdb holds only the in-frame ones, with some missing. Here the sample spans roughly 100,000 clones, roughly nine tenths being singletons. The sample in question was CD4+ or CD8+ T cells sorted from blood, obtained in a trial of the OX40 agonist ivuxolimab. The receptor source for this set is an adult with an advanced solid tumor such as melanoma, head and neck, liver or kidney cancer.

This chain links TRBV20-1 with TRBJ2-3; possibly TRBD1 for D (6 bases). This CDR3 comprises 11 residues. The germline V gene encodes CDR1 DFQATT and CDR2 SNEGSKA (reference sequence). The CDR3 loop is CRAGTPDTQYF. For the CDR3, the DNA is TGCAGGGCCGGGACACCAGATACGCAGTATTTT.

This chain connects TRBV7-2 to TRBJ1-5; 8 nucleotides align to TRBD1. The CDR3 is made up of 15 amino acids. The germline gives CDR1 SGHTA, CDR2 FQGNSA. V lost 4 bases and J lost 6; bases outside the gene matches: 8. CDR3 sequence: CASSSWTGNGQPQHF. In nucleotides, the CDR3 is TGTGCCAGCAGCTCTTGGACAGGGAACGGTCAGCCCCAGCATTTT.

The CDR3 sequence is CASSLDPGQVSYNEQFF. In nucleotides, the CDR3 is TGTGCCAGCAGCTTAGATCCGGGACAGGTCTCCTACAATGAGCAGTTCTTC. This chain uses TRBV11-2 with TRBJ2-1, with TRBD1 matching over 8 bases. CDR3 length: 17 amino acids. After removal of 0 bases from V and 0 bases from J, the junction contained 4 bases not matched to a gene. Germline CDR1 is SGHAT and CDR2 is FQNNGV.

By proportion, this clone is medium-sized. J is TRBJ1-2 and V is TRBV11-3; the match to TRBD1 covers 7 bases. This CDR3 has 17 residues. The V gene end was trimmed by 4 bases and the J gene end by 4 bases; junction bases not matched to a gene: 15. The germline CDR1 and CDR2 sequences are SGHNT and YENEEA. The CDR3 spells CASSSPSGTDVFYGYTF. For the CDR3, the DNA is TGTGCCAGCAGCTCCCCCTCCGGGACAGACGTTTTCTATGGCTACACCTTC.

The CDR3 nucleotides read TGCGCCAGCAGCGGCCTGGGGGGGACTAATGAAAAACTGTTTTTT. Its translation: CASSGLGGTNEKLFF. The rearrangement joins TRBV5-1 to TRBJ1-4; D possibly corresponds to TRBD1 (5 bases). Germline V lookup: CDR1 SGHRS, CDR2 YFSETQ. The ends were cut back, 4 bases at V and 2 bases at J, with 12 bases in the middle. The CDR3 is 15 amino acids. Full variable domain (outside the CDR3, taken from reference TRBV5-1 and TRBJ1-4): KAGVTQTPRYLIKTRGQQVTLSCSPISGHRSVSWYQQTPGQGLQFLFEYFSETQRNKGNFPGRFSGRQFSNSRSEMNVSTLELGDSALYLCASSGLGGTNEKLFFGSGTQLSVL.

This chain joins TRBV7-6 and TRBJ2-7, with 7 bases lining up with TRBD2. In germline, CDR1 is SGHVS, CDR2 FNYEAQ. CDR3 length equals 16 residues. V gave up 3 bases and J gave up 0 bases; unmatched junction bases: 8. The CDR3 region is CASSFATGGSSYEQYF. CDR3 DNA sequence: TGTGCCAGCAGCTTTGCCACTGGCGGGAGCTCCTACGAGCAGTACTTC.